The TCR beta chain under discussion was sequenced for a study of blood T cells in healthy people across ages (dated by TCRdb to about 2015). Context from the whole study: In model experiments, template switching captured roughly one uniquely barcoded TCR beta cDNA molecule for every two T cells. For two donors (one aged 18 to 30 and one aged 80 or older), the study analyzed two additional independent replicas of 1 million unique cDNA reads from the same blood draw. To avoid experimental bias, donors of different ages were spread randomly across the sequencing lanes. The donors were divided into four age groups: young (average around 15 years), middle-aged (around 37), aged (roughly 66) and long-lived (roughly 82). Using deep sequencing normalized with unique cDNA molecular identifiers, the study measured how TCR beta repertoire diversity changes with age. General conclusions and limits of the study: Estimates of total diversity based on one million sequenced T cells were considered lower bounds and underestimates. As age increased, observed TCR beta diversity per million T cells dropped in a roughly linear way, and a significant reduction was already evident by age about 40. Because the CMV infection status of the donors was unknown, age-related changes in expanded clonotypes may potentially have been confounded. Observed TCR beta diversity correlated strongly with the percentage of naive T cells measured by flow cytometry. Compared with the aged group, the long-lived group had more naive CD4+ T cells, fewer expanded clones and increased TCR diversity, a pattern suggesting age selection. Since profiling was done on bulk unsorted PBMCs, naive and antigen-experienced compartments could not be conclusively compared.

The library was built by means of 5' RACE. Sequencing was performed on an Illumina HiSeq 2500. A second PCR of about 6 to 12 cycles was run with a J-beta primer mix and a sample-barcoded 5' primer. Each TCR beta cDNA molecule received a unique molecular identifier from a template-switch 5' adaptor carrying 12 random nucleotides. At least 3 million CDR3-containing paired-end reads were obtained from each sample. All of the RNA was converted into first-strand cDNA using the Mint cDNA synthesis kit, with a TRBC-specific oligonucleotide serving as the primer. All cDNA was treated with uracil-DNA glycosylase and then went through a first 18-cycle PCR with the universal primers M1SS and BC2_uni_R. As for the authors' bioinformatics: Normalization of each sample was performed by random selection of 1 million high-quality reads, each carrying a distinct molecular identifier. Reads sharing molecular identifiers were discarded rather than binned into consensus sequences. MiTCR, with a Q25 quality threshold and the strictest error-elimination algorithm, was used for CDR3 identification, clonotype clustering and error correction. Lower-bound total TCR beta diversity was estimated with a nonparametric unseen species model using Euler transformation. TCRdb cleaned the public reads at Q25 with fastp, built clones with MiXCR and kept in-frame beta chains. Rows are unified per CDR3 protein, each entry keeping the most common DNA and genes. TCRdb assigned the V and J calls; the authors' analysis was not used. The sample has 890,000 or so distinct CDR3 sequences on record, approximately 59% of them singletons. 25% to 35% of the sample lies in the top ten.

This clonotype was detected a few times. The target of this receptor is not known. No much larger clone is present one base from it, and per-base qualities are unavailable. The roughly 42 donors, aged 6 to 90 years, were systemically healthy Caucasian individuals from Russia. Approximately 10 milliliters of peripheral blood were collected from each donor into EDTA-treated Vacutainer tubes. PBMCs were isolated by Ficoll-Paque density-gradient centrifugation, with at least 6 million obtained per sample. Trizol reagent was used to extract total RNA from PBMCs, with at least 6 micrograms per sample. Naive CD45RAhigh/CD27high T cell percentages were measured by flow cytometry on a PBMC aliquot from every donor. V sheds 6 bases and J sheds 8 bases, leaving 16 bases between their ends. The germline V gene specifies SQVTM as CDR1 and ANQGSEA as CDR2. The CDR3 runs 12 amino acids, cysteine and phenylalanine included. Only CDR3 DNA remains: 36 bases, in frame from the first base.

The sequence derives from a man aged 30-40 years in good health. The chain is assembled from TRBV29-1 and TRBJ1-2; the D gene is possibly TRBD1, with 5 bases matching. Sequenced input: blood. The CDR3 reads as follows: CSVRDAPIGYTF. The nucleotides read TGCAGCGTCCGGGACGCACCCATCGGCTACACCTTC.